This TCR beta chain was captured by sequencing in a study of glioma-infiltrating T cells after dendritic cell vaccination. The table lists this clone with a few counts. Repertoires were generated with immunoSEQ multiplex PCR, while TCRdb's copy carries only in-frame clones and drops some. The sample contains 50,000 to 70,000 clones, around 85% of which appear only once. Time point described: after dendritic cell vaccination, including at tumor progression/relapse. This sample comprised blood, obtained after dendritic cell vaccination. This receptor was taken from a human donor with glioblastoma.

The DNA of the CDR3 is TGTGCCAGCTCACCCGCAGGGGGCTCTGGAAACACCATATATTTT. Translated: CASSPAGGSGNTIYF. V is TRBV18 and J is TRBJ1-3; TRBD1 matches 7 bases. Germline lookup yields CDR1 KGHSH and CDR2 LQKENI. The junction had 2 bases not matched to a gene; V was cut back by 3 bases and J by 0 bases. The CDR3 runs 15 residues. Supplemented by reference TRBV18 and TRBJ1-3, the full variable domain reads NAGVMQNPRHLVRRRGQEARLRCSPMKGHSHVYWYRQLPEEGLKFMVYLQKENIIDESGMPKERFSAEFPKEGPSILRIQQVVRGDSAAYFCASSPAGGSGNTIYFGEGSWLTVV.